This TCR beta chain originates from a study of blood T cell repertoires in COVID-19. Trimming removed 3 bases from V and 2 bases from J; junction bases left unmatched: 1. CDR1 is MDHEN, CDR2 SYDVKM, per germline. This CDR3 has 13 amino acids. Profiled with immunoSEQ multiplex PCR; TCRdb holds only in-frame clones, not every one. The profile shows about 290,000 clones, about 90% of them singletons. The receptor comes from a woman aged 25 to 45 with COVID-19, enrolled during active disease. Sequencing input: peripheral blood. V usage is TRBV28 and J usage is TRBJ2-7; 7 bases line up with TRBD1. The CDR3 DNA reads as TGTGCCAGCAGTTTCCAGGGGGCCTACGAGCAGTACTTC. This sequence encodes CASSFQGAYEQYF.